Listed below are T cell receptor beta chains from one sample, sequenced in a study of beta chain features in type 1 diabetes. Using immunoSEQ multiplex PCR, the repertoire was profiled, and TCRdb retains in-frame clones only, with some absent. The data show more than 350,000 clones, roughly an eighth seen once. Sequencing was performed on naive CD4+ T cells from blood. These receptors were obtained from a woman aged 18 to 35 in good health. The CDR3 runs from the conserved cysteine through the conserved F or W. D genes are given only for firm matches. Expanded clones get a size class; other rows say once, few or many, or leave the size out.

v_call	d_call	j_call	clone_size	cdr3_nt	cdr3_aa
TRBV18	NA	TRBJ2-7	NA	TGTGCCAGCTCACCTAGCTCCTACGAGCAGTACTTC	CASSPSSYEQYF
TRBV7-9	NA	TRBJ2-4	few	TGTGCCAGCAGCTTAGGTGGTGGAGGAAACATTCAGTACTTC	CASSLGGGGNIQYF
TRBV7-9	NA	TRBJ1-2	few	TGTGCCAGCAGCTTCCGGGATGAAGGCTACACCTTC	CASSFRDEGYTF
TRBV30	NA	TRBJ1-1	few	TGTGCCTGGACGATTGCGGGGAACACTGAAGCTTTCTTT	CAWTIAGNTEAFF
TRBV5-1	NA	TRBJ2-1	NA	TGCGCCAGCACCTGGGGGTTGGACAGCTTCAATGAGCAGTTCTTC	CASTWGLDSFNEQFF
TRBV29-1	NA	TRBJ1-1	few	TGCAGCGTGAGAAGGGGTAGTGTGAACACTGAAGCTTTCTTT	CSVRRGSVNTEAFF
TRBV15	TRBD2	TRBJ2-7	NA	TGTGCCACCAGCAGGAAGCGGGAGGCCTACGAGCAGTACTTC	CATSRKREAYEQYF
TRBV7-9	NA	TRBJ1-4	NA	TGTGCCAGCAGCTACCTCCCCCTGGTTGGGGAAAAACTGTTTTTT	CASSYLPLVGEKLFF
TRBV10-3	NA	TRBJ1-1	few	TGTGCCAGCGGGGTAAACACTGAAGCTTTCTTT	CASGVNTEAFF
TRBV5-1	NA	TRBJ2-5	NA	TGCGCCAGCAGCTTGGCCGGAAGCGGCCAAGAGACCCAGTACTTC	CASSLAGSGQETQYF
TRBV27	TRBD1	TRBJ2-1	NA	TGTGCCAGCAGTGCTATGATCAGTCGGACAGGGACTGAGCAGTTCTTC	CASSAMISRTGTEQFF
TRBV14	NA	TRBJ2-5	NA	TGTGCCAGCAGCCAAGACTTGACATACCAAGAGACCCAGTACTTC	CASSQDLTYQETQYF
TRBV28	NA	TRBJ2-5	NA	TGTGCCAGCAGTGGTTGGGAACAAGAGACCCAGTACTTC	CASSGWEQETQYF
TRBV5-1	NA	TRBJ2-2	NA	TGCGCCAGCAGCCGCCGAGGGGCAGGGGATGACACCGGGGAGCTGTTTTTT	CASSRRGAGDDTGELFF
TRBV7-9	NA	TRBJ2-1	NA	TGTGCCAGCAGCCCCGTAAACAATGAGCAGTTCTTC	CASSPVNNEQFF
TRBV4-3	NA	TRBJ2-6	NA	TGCGCCAGCAGCCAAGATCGTCCATCTGGGGCCAACGTCCTGACTTTC	CASSQDRPSGANVLTF
TRBV9	NA	TRBJ1-5	NA	TGTGCCAGCAGCGTAGGGCAGAATTTCAATCAGCCCCAGCATTTT	CASSVGQNFNQPQHF
TRBV5-4	NA	TRBJ2-2	NA	TGTGCCAGCAGCTTGGGTCAGAATTATAACACCGGGGAGCTGTTTTTT	CASSLGQNYNTGELFF
TRBV30	TRBD1	TRBJ1-2	few	TGTGCCACGAAACCGGGACAGAACTATGGCTACACCTTC	CATKPGQNYGYTF
TRBV7-9	NA	TRBJ2-5	NA	TGTGCCAGCAGCCTGGGGACCGCCCAAGAGACCCAGTACTTC	CASSLGTAQETQYF
TRBV10-3	NA	TRBJ1-2	few	TGTGCCATCAGTGAGCAAGAGACGGGGAACTATGGCTACACCTTC	CAISEQETGNYGYTF
TRBV7-9	TRBD1	TRBJ2-3	NA	TGTGCCAGCAGCTTAGCCCCAGGGGGCCTCACAGATACGCAGTATTTT	CASSLAPGGLTDTQYF
TRBV18	NA	TRBJ1-2	NA	TGTGCCAGCTCACCTGACACCGGTTATGGCTACACCTTC	CASSPDTGYGYTF
TRBV27	NA	TRBJ2-2	NA	TGTGCCAGCAGTTTATGGGGAGTCGACACCGGGGAGCTGTTTTTT	CASSLWGVDTGELFF
TRBV7-3	NA	TRBJ1-1	NA	TGTGCCAGCAGCTCCCACCGGTGGGGAGAGAAAGCTTTCTTT	CASSSHRWGEKAFF
TRBV27	NA	TRBJ2-6	NA	TGTGCCAGCAGCCTTCTGTCTGGGGCCAACGTCCTGACTTTC	CASSLLSGANVLTF
TRBV9	TRBD2	TRBJ2-2	NA	TGTGCCAGCAGCGTAGGTGGGCTAGCGGGGACCACCGGGGAGCTGTTTTTT	CASSVGGLAGTTGELFF
TRBV5-1	NA	TRBJ2-7	few	TGCGCCAGCAGCTTCCGACAGAACTACGAGCAGTACTTC	CASSFRQNYEQYF
TRBV4-3	NA	TRBJ2-3	NA	TGCGCCAGCAGCCAAGAACTGGGAACAGATACGCAGTATTTT	CASSQELGTDTQYF
TRBV5-6	NA	TRBJ2-7	NA	TGTGCCAGCAGCTTGACGGATCCGTTCGGCGAGCAGTACTTC	CASSLTDPFGEQYF
TRBV6-5	TRBD1	TRBJ2-7	NA	TGTGCCAGCAGTTACACTGGGACAGCCTACGAGCAGTACTTC	CASSYTGTAYEQYF
TRBV14	NA	TRBJ2-5	NA	TGTGCCAGCAGCCAAGATAACAGACGGAGGTTAGGGACCCAGTACTTC	CASSQDNRRRLGTQYF
TRBV7-2	NA	TRBJ2-5	NA	TGTGCCAGCAGCCGACCCGCTCGGGAGACCCAGTACTTC	CASSRPARETQYF
TRBV6-5	NA	TRBJ1-1	NA	TGTGCCAGCAGTTATACCGAGGGCCAGAGGGCTTTCTTT	CASSYTEGQRAFF
TRBV6-1	NA	TRBJ2-3	NA	TGTGCCAGCCAGGGACATGTGCGCACAGATACGCAGTATTTT	CASQGHVRTDTQYF
TRBV18	NA	TRBJ2-7	few	TGTGCCAGCTCTTCCGACGGGAGACTCGCGGACGAGCAGTACTTC	CASSSDGRLADEQYF